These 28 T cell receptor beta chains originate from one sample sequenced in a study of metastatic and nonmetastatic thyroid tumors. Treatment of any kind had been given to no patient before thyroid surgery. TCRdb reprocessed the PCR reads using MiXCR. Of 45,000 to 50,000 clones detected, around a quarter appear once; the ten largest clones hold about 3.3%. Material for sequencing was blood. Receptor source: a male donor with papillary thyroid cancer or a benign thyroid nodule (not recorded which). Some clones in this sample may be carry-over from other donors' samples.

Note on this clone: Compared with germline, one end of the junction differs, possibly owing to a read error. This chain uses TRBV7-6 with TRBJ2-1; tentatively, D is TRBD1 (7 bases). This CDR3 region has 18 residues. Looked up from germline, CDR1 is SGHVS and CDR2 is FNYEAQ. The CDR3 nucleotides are TGCGCCAGCAGACCAGGGGGGATCGCGGGAAGCTCCTACAATGAGCAGTTCTTC. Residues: CASRPGGIAGSSYNEQFF.

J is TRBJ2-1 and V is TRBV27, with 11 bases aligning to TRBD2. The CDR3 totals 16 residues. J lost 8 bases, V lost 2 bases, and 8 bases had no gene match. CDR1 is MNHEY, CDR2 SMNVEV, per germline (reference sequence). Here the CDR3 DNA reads TGTGCCAGCAGTTTACTGCCTAGCGGGAGGTTGGATGAGCAGTTCTTC. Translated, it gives CASSLLPSGRLDEQFF.

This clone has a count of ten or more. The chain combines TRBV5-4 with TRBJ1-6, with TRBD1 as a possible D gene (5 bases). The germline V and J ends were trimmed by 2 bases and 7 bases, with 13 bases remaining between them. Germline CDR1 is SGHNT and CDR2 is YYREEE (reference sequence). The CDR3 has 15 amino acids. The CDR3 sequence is CASSFRGAGNSPLHF. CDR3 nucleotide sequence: TGTGCCAGCAGCTTTAGGGGTGCGGGAAATTCACCCCTCCACTTT.

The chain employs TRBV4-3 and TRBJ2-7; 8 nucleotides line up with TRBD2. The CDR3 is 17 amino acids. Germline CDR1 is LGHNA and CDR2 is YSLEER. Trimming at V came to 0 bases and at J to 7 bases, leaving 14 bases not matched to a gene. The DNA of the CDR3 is TGCGCCAGCAGCCAAGAGTCGGGGGGGCGCTTCTTTGGTGAGCAGTACTTC. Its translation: CASSQESGGRFFGEQYF.

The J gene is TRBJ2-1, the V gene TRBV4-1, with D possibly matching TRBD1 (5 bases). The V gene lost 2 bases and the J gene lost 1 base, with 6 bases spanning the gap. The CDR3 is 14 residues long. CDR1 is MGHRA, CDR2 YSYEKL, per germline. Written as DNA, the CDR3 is TGCGCCAGCAGCCAATCAGGGTCCTACAATGAGCAGTTCTTC. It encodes CASSQSGSYNEQFF.

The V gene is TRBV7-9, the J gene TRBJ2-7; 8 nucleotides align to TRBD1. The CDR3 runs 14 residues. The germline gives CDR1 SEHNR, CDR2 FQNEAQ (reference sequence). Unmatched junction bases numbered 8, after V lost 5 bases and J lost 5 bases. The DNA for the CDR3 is TGTGCCAGCAGCCCACCGGACAGGGACGACGAGCAGTACTTC. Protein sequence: CASSPPDRDDEQYF.

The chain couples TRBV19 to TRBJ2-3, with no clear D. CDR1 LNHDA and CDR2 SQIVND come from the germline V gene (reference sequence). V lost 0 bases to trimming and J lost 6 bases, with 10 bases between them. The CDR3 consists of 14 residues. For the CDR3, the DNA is TGTGCCAGTAGTATAGATCAACCCGGGGATACGCAGTATTTT. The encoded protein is CASSIDQPGDTQYF.

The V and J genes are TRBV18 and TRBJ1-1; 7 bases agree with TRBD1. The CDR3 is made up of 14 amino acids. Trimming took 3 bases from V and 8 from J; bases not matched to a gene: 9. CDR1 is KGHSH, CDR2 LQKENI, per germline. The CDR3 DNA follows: TGTGCCAGCTCACCGGCCCCAGGGGGGCACGAAGCTTTCTTT. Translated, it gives CASSPAPGGHEAFF.

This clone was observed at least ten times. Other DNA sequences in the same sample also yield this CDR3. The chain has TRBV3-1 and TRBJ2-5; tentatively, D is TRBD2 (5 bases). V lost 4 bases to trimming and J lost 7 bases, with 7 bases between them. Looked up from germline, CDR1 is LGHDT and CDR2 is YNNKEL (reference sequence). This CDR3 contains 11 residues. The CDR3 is CASSRSGTQYF. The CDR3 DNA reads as TGTGCCAGCAGCCGGAGCGGGACCCAGTACTTC.

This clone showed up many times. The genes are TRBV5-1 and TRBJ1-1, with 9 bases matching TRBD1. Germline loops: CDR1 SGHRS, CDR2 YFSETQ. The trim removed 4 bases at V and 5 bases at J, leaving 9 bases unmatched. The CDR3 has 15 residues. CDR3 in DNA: TGCGCCAGCAGCGGCCGGACAGGGGAGGGTACTGAAGCTTTCTTT. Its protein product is CASSGRTGEGTEAFF.

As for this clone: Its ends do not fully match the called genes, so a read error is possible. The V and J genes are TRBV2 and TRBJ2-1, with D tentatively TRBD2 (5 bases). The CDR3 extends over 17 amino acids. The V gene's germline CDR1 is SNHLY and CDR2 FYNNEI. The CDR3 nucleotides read TGTGCCAGCAGTCACCCCCTATTGGGTGACTACGACAATGAGCATTTCTTC. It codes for CASSHPLLGDYDNEHFF.

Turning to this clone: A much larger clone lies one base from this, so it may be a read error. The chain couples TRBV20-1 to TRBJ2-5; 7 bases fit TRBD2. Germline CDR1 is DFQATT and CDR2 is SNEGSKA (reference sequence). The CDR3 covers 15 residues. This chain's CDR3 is CSTRDLGTTKETQYF. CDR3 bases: TGCAGTACTAGAGATCTGGGGACTACAAAAGAGACCCAGTACTTC.

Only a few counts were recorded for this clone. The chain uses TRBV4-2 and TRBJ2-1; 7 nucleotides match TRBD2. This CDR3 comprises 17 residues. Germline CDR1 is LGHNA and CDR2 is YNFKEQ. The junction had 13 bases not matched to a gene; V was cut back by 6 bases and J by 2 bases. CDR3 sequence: CASSPTSGLGTYNEQFF. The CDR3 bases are TGTGCCAGCAGTCCAACGTCTGGACTAGGGACCTACAATGAGCAGTTCTTC.

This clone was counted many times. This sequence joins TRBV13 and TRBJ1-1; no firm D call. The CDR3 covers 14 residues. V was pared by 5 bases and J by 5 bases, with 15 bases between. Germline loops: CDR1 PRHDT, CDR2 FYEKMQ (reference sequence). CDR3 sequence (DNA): TGTGCCAGCAGCCCAGGTCCGCCAGCAACTGAAGCTTTCTTT. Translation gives CASSPGPPATEAFF. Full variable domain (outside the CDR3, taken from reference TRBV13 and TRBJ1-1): AAGVIQSPRHLIKEKRETATLKCYPIPRHDTVYWYQQGPGQDPQFLISFYEKMQSDKGSIPDRFSAQQFSDYHSELNMSSLELGDSALYFCASSPGPPATEAFFGQGTRLTVV.

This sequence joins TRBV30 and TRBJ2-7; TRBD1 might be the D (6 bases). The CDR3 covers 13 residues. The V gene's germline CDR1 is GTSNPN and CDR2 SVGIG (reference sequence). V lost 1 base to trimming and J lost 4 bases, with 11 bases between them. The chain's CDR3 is CAWSADTGYEQYF. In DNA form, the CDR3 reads TGTGCCTGGAGTGCGGACACAGGGTACGAGCAGTACTTC.

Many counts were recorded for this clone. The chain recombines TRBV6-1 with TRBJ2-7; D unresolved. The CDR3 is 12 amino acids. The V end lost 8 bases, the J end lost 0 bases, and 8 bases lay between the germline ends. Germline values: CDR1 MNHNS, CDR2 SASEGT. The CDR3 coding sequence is TGTGCCAGCCGGACGGTCTCCTACGAGCAGTACTTC. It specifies CASRTVSYEQYF.

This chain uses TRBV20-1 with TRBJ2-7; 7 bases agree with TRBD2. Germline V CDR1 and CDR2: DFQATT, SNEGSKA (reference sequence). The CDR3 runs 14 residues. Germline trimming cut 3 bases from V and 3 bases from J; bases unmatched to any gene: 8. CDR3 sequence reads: CSARRSSGYYEQYF. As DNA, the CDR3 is TGCAGTGCTAGGAGGTCTAGCGGTTACTACGAGCAGTACTTC.

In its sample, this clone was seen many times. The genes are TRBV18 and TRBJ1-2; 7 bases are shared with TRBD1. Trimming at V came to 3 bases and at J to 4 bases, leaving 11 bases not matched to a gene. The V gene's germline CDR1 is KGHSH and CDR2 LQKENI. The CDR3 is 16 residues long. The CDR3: CASSPTTGTDRYGYTF. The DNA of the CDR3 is TGTGCCAGCTCACCTACTACCGGGACAGACCGCTATGGCTACACCTTC.

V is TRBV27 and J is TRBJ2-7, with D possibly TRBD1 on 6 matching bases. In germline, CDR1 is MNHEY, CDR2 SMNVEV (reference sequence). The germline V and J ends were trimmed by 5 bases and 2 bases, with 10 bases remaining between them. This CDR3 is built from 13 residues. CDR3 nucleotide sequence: TGTGCCAGCAGTATAGGACAGCCCTACGAGCAGTACTTC. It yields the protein CASSIGQPYEQYF.

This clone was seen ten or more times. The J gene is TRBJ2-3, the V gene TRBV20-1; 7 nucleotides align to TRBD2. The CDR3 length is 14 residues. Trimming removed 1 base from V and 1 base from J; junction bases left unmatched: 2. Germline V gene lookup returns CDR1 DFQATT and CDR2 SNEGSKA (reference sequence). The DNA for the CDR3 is TGCAGTGCTAGAGGTACTAGCGGCACAGATACGCAGTATTTT. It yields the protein CSARGTSGTDTQYF.

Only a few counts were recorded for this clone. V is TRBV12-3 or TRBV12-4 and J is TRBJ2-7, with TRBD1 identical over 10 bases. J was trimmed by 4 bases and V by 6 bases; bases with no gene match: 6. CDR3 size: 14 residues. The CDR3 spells CASRADRGRYEQYF. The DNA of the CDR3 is TGTGCCAGCAGGGCGGACAGGGGGAGATACGAGCAGTACTTC.

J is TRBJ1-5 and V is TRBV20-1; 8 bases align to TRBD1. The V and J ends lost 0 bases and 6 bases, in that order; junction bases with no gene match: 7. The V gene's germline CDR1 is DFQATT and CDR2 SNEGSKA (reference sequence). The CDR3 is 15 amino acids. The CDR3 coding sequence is TGCAGTGCTAGAGATCGGACAGGGAGTTTTCAGCCCCAGCATTTT. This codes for CSARDRTGSFQPQHF.

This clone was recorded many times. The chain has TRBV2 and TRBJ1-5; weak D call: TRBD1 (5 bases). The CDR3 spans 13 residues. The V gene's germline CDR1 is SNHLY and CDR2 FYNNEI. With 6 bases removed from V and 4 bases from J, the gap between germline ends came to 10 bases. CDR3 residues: CASRGGYNQPQHF. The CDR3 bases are TGTGCCAGCAGGGGGGGGTATAATCAGCCCCAGCATTTT.

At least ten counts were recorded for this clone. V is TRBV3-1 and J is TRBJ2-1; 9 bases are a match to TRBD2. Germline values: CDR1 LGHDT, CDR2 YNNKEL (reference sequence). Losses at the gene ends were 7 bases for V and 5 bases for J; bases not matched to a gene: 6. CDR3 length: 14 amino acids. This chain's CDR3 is CASTNLAGNNEQFF. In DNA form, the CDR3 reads TGTGCCAGCACCAATCTAGCGGGAAACAATGAGCAGTTCTTC.

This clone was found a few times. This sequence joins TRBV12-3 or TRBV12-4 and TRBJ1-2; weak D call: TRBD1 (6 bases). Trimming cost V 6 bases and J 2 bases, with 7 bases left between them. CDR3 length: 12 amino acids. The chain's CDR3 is CASSTGNYGYTF. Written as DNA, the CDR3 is TGTGCCAGCAGCACAGGGAACTATGGCTACACCTTC.

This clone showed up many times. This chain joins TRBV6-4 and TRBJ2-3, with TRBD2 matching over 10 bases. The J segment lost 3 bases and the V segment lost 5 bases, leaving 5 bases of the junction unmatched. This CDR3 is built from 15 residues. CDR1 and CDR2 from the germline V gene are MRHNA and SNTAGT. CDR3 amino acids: CASSPSGSETDTQYF. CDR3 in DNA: TGTGCCAGCAGTCCTAGCGGGAGTGAGACAGATACGCAGTATTTT.

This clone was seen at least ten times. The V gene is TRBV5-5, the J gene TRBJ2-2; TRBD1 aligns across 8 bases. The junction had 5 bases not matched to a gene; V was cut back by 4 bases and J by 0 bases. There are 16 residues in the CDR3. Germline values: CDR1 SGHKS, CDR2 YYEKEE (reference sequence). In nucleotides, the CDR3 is TGTGCCAGCAGCCATGGACAGGGAACGAACACCGGGGAGCTGTTTTTT. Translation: CASSHGQGTNTGELFF.

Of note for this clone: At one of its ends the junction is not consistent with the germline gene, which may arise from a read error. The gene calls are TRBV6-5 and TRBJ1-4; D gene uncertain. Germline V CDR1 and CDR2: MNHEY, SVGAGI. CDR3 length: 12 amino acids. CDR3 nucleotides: TGTGCCAGCAGTGTACAAGGTGAAAAGCTGTTTTTT. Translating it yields CASSVQGEKLFF.